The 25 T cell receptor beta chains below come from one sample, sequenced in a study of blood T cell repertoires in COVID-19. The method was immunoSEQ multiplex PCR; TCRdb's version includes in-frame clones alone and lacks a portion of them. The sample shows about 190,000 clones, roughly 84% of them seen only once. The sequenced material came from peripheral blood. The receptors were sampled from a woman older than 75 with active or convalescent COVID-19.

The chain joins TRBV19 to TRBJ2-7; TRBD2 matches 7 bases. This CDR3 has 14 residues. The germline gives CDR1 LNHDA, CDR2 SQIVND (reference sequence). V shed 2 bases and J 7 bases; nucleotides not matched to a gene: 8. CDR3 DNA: TGTGCCAGTAGTATAAGGGGAGGGACGGGTGAGCAGTACTTC. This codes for CASSIRGGTGEQYF.

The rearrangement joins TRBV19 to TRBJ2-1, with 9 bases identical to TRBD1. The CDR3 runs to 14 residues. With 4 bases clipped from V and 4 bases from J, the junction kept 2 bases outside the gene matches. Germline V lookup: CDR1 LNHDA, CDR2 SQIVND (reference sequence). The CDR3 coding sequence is TGTGCCAGTAGTACCGGGACAGGGTACAATGAGCAGTTCTTC. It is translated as CASSTGTGYNEQFF.

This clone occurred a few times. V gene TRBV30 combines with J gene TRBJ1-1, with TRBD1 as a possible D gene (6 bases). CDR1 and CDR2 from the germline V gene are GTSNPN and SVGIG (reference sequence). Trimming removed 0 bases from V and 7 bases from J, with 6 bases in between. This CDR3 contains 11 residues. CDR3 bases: TGTGCCTGGAGTGTACAGGGTGAAGCTTTCTTT. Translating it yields CAWSVQGEAFF. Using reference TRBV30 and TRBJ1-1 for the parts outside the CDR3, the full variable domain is SQTIHQWPATLVQPVGSPLSLECTVEGTSNPNLYWYRQAAGRGLQLLFYSVGIGQISSEVPQNLSASRPQDRQFILSSKKLLLSDSGFYLCAWSVQGEAFFGQGTRLTVV.

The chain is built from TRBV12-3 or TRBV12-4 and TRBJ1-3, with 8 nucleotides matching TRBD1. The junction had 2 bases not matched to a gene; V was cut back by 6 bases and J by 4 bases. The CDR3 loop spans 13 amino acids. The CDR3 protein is CASSGDRGNTIYF. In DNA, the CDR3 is TGTGCCAGCAGCGGGGACAGGGGAAACACCATATATTTT.

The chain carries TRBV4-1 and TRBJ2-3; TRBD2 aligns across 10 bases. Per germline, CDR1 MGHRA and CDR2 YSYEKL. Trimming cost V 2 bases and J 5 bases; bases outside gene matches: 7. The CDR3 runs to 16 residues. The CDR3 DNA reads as TGCGCCAGCAGCCAACTCAGACTAGCGGGTAGAGATACGCAGTATTTT. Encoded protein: CASSQLRLAGRDTQYF.

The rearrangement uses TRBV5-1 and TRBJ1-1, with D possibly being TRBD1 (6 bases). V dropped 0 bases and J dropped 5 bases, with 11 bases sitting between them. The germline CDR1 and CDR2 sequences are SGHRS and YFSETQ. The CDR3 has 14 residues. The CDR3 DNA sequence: TGCGCCAGCAGCTTGGATGCCCAGGGGACTGAAGCTTTCTTT. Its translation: CASSLDAQGTEAFF.

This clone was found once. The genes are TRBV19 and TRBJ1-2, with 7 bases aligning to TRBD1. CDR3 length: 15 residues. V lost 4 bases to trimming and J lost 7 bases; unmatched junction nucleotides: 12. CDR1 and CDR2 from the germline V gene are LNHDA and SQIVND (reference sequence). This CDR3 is CASSTQTGPGGGYTF. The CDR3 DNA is TGTGCCAGTAGTACGCAGACAGGGCCTGGAGGTGGCTACACCTTC.

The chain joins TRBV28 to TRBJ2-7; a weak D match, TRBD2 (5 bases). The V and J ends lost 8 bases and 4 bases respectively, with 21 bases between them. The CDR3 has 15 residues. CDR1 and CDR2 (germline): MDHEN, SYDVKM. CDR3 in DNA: TGTGCCAGCCAAGCGGTCCCGGGCCAACGGTACGAGCAGTACTTC. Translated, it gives CASQAVPGQRYEQYF.

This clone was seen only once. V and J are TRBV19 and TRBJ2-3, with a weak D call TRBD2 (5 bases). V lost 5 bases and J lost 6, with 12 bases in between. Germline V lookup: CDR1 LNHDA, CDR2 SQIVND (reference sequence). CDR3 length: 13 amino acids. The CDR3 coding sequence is TGTGCCAGTAGTTCTCCCTCGGGGGATACGCAGTATTTT. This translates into CASSSPSGDTQYF.

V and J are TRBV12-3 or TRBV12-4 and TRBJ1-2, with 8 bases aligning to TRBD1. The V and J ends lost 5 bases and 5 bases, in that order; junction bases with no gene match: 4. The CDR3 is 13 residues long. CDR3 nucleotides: TGTGCCAGCAGTCCGACAGGGGAATATGGCTACACCTTC. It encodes CASSPTGEYGYTF.

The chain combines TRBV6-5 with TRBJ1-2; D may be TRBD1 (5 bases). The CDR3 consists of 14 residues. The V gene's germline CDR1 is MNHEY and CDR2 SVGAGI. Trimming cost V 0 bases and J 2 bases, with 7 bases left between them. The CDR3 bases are TGTGCCAGCAGTTACTCGGGGGGAAACTATGGCTACACCTTC. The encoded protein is CASSYSGGNYGYTF.

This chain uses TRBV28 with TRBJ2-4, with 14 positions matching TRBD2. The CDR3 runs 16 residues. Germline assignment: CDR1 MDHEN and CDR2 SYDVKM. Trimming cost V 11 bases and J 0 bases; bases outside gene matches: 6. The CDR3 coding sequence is TGTGCCGTCGGGACTAGCGGGAGTTCAGCCAAAAACATTCAGTACTTC. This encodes CAVGTSGSSAKNIQYF. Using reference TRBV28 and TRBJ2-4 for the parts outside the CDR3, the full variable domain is DVKVTQSSRYLVKRTGEKVFLECVQDMDHENMFWYRQDPGLGLRLIYFSYDVKMKEKGDIPEGYSVSREKKERFSLILESASTNQTSMYLCAVGTSGSSAKNIQYFGAGTRLSVL.

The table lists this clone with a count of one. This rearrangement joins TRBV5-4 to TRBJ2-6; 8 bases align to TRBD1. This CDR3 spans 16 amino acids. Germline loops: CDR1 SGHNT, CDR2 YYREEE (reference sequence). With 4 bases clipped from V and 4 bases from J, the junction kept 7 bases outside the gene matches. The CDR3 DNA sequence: TGTGCCAGCAGCCGACAGACAGGGGACGGGGCCAACGTCCTGACTTTC. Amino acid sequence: CASSRQTGDGANVLTF.

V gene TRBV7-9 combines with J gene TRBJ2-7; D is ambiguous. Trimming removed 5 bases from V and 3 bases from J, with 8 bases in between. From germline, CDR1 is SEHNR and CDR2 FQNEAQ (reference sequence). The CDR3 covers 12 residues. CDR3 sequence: CASSLLNYEQYF. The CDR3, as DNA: TGTGCCAGCAGCCTCCTTAACTACGAGCAGTACTTC.

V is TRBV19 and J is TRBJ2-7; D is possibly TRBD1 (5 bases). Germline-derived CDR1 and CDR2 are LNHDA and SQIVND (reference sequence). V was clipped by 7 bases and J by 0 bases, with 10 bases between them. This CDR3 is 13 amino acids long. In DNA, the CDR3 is TGTGCCAGTATAGGAGACAGCTCCTACGAGCAGTACTTC. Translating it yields CASIGDSSYEQYF.

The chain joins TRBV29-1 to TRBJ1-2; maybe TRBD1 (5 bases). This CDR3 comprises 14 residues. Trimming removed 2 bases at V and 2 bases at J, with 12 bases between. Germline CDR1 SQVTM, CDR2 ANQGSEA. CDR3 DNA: TGCAGCGTTGAACAGGGCCTTATCAACTATGGCTACACCTTC. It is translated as CSVEQGLINYGYTF.

The CDR3 DNA is TGTGCCAGCAGCAAAGAAGAGGGGGCGGGAGGAAACATTCAGTACTTC. Encoded protein: CASSKEEGAGGNIQYF. The rearrangement uses TRBV21-1 and TRBJ2-4; TRBD2 is the table's D call and was not checked against the DNA. TRBV21-1 is assigned pseudogene status. The CDR3 is 16 residues long.

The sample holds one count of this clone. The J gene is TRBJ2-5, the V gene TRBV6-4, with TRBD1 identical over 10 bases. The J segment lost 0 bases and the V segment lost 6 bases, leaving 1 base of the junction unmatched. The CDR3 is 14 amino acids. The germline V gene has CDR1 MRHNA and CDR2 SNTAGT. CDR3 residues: CASRGQGHQETQYF. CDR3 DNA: TGTGCCAGCAGGGGACAGGGGCACCAAGAGACCCAGTACTTC.

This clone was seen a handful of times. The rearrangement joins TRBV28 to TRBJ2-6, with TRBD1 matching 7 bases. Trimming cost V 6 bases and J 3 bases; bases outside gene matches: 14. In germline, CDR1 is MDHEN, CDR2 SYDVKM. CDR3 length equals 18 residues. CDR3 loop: CASRTGQPTPHGANVLTF. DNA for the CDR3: TGTGCCAGCAGAACGGGACAGCCAACCCCGCATGGGGCCAACGTCCTGACTTTC.

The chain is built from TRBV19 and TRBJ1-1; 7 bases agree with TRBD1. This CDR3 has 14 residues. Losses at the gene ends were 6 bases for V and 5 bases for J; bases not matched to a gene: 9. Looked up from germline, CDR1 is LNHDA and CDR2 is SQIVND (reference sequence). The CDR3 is CASRPDRAATEAFF. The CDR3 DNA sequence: TGTGCCAGTAGACCCGACAGGGCCGCAACTGAAGCTTTCTTT.

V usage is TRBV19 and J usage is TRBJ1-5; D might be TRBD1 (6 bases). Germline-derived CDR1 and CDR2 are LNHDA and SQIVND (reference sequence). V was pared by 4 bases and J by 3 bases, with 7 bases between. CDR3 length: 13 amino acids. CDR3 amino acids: CASSNRVNQPQHF. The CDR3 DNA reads TGTGCCAGTAGTAACAGGGTCAATCAGCCCCAGCATTTT.

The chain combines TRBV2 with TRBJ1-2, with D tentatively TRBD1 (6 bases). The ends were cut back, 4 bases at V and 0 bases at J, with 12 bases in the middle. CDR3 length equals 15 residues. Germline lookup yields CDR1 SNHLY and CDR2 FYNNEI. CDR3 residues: CASSVLRTANYGYTF. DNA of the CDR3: TGTGCCAGCAGTGTCTTAAGGACAGCTAACTATGGCTACACCTTC.

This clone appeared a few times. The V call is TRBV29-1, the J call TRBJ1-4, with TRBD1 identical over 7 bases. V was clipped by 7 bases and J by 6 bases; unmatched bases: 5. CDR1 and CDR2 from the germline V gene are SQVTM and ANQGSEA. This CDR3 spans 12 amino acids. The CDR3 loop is CSALQGDEKLFF. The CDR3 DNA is TGCAGCGCCCTCCAGGGGGATGAAAAACTGTTTTTT. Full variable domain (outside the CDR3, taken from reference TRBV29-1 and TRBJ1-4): SAVISQKPSRDICQRGTSLTIQCQVDSQVTMMFWYRQQPGQSLTLIATANQGSEATYESGFVIDKFPISRPNLTFSTLTVSNMSPEDSSIYLCSALQGDEKLFFGSGTQLSVL.

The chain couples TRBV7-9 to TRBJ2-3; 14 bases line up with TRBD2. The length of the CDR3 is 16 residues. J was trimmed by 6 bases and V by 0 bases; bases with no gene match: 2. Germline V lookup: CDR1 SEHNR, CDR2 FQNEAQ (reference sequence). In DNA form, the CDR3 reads TGTGCCAGCAGCTTAGCGACTAGCGGGAGGGCCGATACGCAGTATTTT. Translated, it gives CASSLATSGRADTQYF.

The CDR3 region is CASSRGSLNTEAFF. CDR3 nucleotide sequence: TGCGCCAGCAGCCGAGGCAGTCTGAACACTGAAGCTTTCTTT. J is TRBJ1-1 and V is TRBV5-1; unclear D gene. This CDR3 contains 14 residues. Germline CDR1 and CDR2: SGHRS and YFSETQ. V lost 4 bases, J lost 0 bases, and 10 bases lay in between.